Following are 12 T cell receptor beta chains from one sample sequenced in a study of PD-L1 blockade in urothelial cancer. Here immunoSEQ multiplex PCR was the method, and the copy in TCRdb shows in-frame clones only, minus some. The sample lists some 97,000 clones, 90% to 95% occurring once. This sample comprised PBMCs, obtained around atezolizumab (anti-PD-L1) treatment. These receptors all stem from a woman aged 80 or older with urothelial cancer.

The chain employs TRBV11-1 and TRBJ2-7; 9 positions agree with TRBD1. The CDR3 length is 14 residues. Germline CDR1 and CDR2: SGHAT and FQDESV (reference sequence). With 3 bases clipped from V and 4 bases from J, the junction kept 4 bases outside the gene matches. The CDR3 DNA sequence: TGTGCCAGCAGCTTCGGGACAGGGTCGTACGAGCAGTACTTC. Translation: CASSFGTGSYEQYF.

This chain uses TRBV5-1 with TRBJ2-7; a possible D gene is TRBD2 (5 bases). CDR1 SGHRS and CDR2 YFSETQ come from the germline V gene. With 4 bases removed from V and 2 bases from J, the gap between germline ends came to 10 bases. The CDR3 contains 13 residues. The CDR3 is CASSPTGTYEQYF. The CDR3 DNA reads TGCGCCAGCAGCCCCACGGGGACCTACGAGCAGTACTTC.

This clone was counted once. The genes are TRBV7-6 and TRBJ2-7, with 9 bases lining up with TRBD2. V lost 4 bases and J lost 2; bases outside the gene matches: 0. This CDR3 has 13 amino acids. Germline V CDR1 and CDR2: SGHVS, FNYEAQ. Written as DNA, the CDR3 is TGTGCCAGCAGCTCTAGCGGGACCTACGAGCAGTACTTC. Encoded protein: CASSSSGTYEQYF.

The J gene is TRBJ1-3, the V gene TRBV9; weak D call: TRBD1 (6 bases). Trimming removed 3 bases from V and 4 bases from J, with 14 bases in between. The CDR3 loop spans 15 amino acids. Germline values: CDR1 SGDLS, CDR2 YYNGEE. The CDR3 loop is CASSGTTGFGNTIYF. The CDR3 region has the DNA TGTGCCAGCAGCGGCACGACAGGTTTCGGAAACACCATATATTTT.

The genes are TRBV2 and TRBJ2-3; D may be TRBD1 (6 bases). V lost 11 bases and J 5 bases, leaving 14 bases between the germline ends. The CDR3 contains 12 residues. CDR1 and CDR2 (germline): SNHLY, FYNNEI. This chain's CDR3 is CAVDRFQDTQYF. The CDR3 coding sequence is TGTGCCGTCGACAGGTTCCAAGATACGCAGTATTTT.

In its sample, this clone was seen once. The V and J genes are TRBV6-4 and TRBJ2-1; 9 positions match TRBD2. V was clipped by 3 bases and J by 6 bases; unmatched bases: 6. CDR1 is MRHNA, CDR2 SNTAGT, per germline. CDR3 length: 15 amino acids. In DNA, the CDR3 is TGTGCCAGCAGTGAATGGCGGGAGGGCCTCAATGAGCAGTTCTTC. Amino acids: CASSEWREGLNEQFF.

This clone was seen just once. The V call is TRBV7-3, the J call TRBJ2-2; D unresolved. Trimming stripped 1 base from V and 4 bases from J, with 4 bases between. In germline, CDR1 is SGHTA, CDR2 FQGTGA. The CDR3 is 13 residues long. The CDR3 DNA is TGTGCCAGCAGCTTAAAGCGCACCGGGGAGCTGTTTTTT. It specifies CASSLKRTGELFF.

The chain's CDR3 is CASSFPHGLGQETQYF. In DNA form, the CDR3 reads TGTGCCAGCAGTTTCCCGCACGGACTGGGCCAAGAGACCCAGTACTTC. The chain couples TRBV27 to TRBJ2-5, with D possibly TRBD2 on 5 matching bases. V was clipped by 3 bases and J by 1 base, with 15 bases between them. Germline V gene lookup returns CDR1 MNHEY and CDR2 SMNVEV (reference sequence). The CDR3 length is 16 residues.

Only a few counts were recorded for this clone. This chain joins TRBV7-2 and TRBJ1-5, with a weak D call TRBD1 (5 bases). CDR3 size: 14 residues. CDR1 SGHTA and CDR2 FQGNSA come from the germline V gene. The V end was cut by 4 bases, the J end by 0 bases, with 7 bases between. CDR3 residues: CASSSGLSNQPQHF. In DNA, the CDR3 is TGTGCCAGCAGCTCGGGACTTAGCAATCAGCCCCAGCATTTT.

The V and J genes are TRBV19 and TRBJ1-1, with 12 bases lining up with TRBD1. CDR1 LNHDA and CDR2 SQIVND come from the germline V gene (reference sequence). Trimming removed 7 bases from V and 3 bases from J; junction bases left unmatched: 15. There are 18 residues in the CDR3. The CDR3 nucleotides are TGTGCCAGTAACCAAATGGGACAGGGGGCTGGAGGTGACACTGAAGCTTTCTTT. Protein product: CASNQMGQGAGGDTEAFF.

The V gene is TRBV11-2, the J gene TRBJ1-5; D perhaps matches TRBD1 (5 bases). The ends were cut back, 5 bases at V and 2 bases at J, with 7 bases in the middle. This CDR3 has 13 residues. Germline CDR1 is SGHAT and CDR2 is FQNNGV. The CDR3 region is CASSRGGNQPQHF. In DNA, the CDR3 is TGTGCCAGCAGCCGGGGGGGCAATCAGCCCCAGCATTTT.

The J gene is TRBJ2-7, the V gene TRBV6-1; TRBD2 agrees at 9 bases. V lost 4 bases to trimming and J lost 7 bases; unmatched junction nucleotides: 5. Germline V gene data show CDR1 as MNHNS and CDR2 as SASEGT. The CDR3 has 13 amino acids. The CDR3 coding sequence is TGTGCCAGCAGTGCCCTAGCGGGACATGAGCAGTACTTC. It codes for CASSALAGHEQYF.